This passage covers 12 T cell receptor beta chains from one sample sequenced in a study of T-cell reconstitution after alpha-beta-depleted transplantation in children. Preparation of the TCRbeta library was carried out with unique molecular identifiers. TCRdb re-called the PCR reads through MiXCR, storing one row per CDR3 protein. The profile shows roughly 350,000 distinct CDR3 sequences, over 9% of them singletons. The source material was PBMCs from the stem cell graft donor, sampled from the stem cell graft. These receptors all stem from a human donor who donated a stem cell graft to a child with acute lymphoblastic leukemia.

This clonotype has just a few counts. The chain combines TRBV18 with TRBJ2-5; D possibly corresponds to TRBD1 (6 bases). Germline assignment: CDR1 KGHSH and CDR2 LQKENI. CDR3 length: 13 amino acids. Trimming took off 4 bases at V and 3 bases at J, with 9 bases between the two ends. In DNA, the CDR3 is TGTGCCAGCTCACTCCAGGGGAAAGAGACCCAGTACTTC. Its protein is CASSLQGKETQYF.

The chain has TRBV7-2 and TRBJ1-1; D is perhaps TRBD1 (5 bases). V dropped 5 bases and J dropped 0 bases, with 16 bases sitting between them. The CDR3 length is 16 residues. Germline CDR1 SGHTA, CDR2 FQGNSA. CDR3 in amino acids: CASSPARVGLNTEAFF. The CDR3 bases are TGTGCCAGCAGCCCTGCCAGGGTTGGACTGAACACTGAAGCTTTCTTT. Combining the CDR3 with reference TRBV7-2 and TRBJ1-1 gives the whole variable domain GAGVSQSPSNKVTEKGKDVELRCDPISGHTALYWYRQSLGQGLEFLIYFQGNSAPDKSGLPSDRFSAERTGGSVSTLTIQRTQQEDSAVYLCASSPARVGLNTEAFFGQGTRLTVV.

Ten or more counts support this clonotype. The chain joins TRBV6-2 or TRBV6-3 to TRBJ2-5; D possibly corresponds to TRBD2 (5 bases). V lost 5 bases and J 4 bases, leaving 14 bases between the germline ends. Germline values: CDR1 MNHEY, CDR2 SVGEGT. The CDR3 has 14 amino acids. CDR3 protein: CASSRNGERETQYF. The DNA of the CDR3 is TGTGCCAGCAGTCGCAACGGGGAGAGAGAGACCCAGTACTTC.

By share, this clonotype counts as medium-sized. Here the CDR3 DNA reads TGTGCCAGCAGCCCTGCCCTGAACACTGAAGCTTTCTTT. Its translation is CASSPALNTEAFF. The rearrangement joins TRBV9 to TRBJ1-1, with D unclear. The V and J ends lost 4 bases and 0 bases respectively, with 7 bases between them. The CDR3 runs 13 residues. The germline V gene encodes CDR1 SGDLS and CDR2 YYNGEE. Based on the CDR3 plus reference TRBV9 and TRBJ1-1, the full variable domain is DSGVTQTPKHLITATGQRVTLRCSPRSGDLSVYWYQQSLDQGLQFLIQYYNGEERAKGNILERFSAQQFPDLHSELNLSSLELGDSALYFCASSPALNTEAFFGQGTRLTVV.

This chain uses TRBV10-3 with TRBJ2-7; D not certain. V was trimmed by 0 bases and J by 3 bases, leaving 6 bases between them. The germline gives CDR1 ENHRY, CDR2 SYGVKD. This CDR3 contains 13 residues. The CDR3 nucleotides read TGTGCCATCAGTGAGTCTGCTAACTACGAGCAGTACTTC. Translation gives CAISESANYEQYF.

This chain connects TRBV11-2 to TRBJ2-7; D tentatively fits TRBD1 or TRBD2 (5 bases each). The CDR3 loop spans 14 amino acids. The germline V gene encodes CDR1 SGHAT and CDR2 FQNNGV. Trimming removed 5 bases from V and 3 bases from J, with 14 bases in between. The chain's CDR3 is CASSPGRDVYEQYF. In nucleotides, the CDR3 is TGTGCCAGCAGCCCGGGACGGGACGTCTACGAGCAGTACTTC.

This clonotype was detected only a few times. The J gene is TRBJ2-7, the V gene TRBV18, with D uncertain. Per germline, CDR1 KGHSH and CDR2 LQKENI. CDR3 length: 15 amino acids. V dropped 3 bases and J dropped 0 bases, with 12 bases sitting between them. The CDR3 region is CASSPEQVSSYEQYF. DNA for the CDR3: TGTGCCAGCTCACCTGAGCAGGTTAGCTCCTACGAGCAGTACTTC.

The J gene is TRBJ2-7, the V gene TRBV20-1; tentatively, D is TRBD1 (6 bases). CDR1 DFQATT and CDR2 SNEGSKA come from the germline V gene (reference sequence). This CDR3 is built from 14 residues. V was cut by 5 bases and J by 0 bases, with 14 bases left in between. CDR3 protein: CSAPDSLHSYEQYF. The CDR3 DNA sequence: TGCAGTGCTCCGGACAGTCTCCACTCCTACGAGCAGTACTTC.

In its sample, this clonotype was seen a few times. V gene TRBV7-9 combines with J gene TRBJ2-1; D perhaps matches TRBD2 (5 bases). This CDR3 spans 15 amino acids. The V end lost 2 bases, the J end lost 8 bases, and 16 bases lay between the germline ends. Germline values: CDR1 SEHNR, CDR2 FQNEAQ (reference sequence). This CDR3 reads CASSLSLTRRDEQFF. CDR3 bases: TGTGCCAGCAGCTTAAGCCTCACCCGGCGGGATGAGCAGTTCTTC.

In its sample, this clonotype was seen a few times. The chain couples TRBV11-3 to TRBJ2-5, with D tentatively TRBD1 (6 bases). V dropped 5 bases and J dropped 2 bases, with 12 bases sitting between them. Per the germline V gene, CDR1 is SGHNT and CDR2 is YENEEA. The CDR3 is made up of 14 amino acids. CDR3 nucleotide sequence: TGTGCCAGCAGCACCGGGACACTTCAAGAGACCCAGTACTTC. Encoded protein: CASSTGTLQETQYF.

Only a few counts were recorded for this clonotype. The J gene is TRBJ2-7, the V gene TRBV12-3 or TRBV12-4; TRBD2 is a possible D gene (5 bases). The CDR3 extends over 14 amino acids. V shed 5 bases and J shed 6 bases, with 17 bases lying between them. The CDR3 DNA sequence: TGTGCCAGCAGTCCTGGCGCGGCTGGAGGCGAGCAGTACTTC. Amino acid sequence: CASSPGAAGGEQYF.

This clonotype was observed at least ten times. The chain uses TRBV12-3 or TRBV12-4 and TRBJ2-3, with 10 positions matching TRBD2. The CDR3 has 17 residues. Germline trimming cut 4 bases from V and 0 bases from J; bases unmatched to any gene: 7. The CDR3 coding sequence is TGTGCCAGCAGTTCACGGGCTAGCGGGAGAAGCACAGATACGCAGTATTTT. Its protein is CASSSRASGRSTDTQYF.